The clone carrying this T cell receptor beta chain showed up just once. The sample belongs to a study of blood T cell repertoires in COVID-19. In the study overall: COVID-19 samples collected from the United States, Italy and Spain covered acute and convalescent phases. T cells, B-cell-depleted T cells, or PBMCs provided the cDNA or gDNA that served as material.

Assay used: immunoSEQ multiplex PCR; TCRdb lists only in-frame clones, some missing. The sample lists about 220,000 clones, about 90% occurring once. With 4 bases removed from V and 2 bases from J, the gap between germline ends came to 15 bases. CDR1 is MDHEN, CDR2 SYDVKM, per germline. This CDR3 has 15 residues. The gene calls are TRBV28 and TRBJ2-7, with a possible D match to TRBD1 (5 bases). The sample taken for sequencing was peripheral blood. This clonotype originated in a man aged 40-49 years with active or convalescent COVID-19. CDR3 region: CASSSPQDSPYEQYF. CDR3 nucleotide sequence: TGTGCCAGCAGTTCCCCCCAAGACAGCCCCTACGAGCAGTACTTC.